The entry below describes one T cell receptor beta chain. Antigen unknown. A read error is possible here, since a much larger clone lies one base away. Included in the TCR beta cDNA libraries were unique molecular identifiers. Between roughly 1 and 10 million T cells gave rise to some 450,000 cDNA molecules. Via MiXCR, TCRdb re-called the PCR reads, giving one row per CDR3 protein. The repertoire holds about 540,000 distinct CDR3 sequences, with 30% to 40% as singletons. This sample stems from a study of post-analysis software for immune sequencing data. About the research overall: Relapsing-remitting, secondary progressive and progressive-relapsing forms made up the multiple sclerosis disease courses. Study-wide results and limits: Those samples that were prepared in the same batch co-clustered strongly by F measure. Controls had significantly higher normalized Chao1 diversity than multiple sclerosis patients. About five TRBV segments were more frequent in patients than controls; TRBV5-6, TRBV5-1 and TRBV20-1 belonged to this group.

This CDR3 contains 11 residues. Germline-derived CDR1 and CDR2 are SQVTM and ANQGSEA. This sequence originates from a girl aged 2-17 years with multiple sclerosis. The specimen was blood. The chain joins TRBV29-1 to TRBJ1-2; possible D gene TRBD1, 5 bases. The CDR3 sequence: CSVDGGRGHTF. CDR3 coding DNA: TGCAGCGTTGACGGGGGACGTGGCCACACCTTC.